This T cell receptor (beta chain) stems from a study of T cells expressing NK-cell markers. The study, taken as a whole, reports: Four donors showed these clonotypes also leading the CD3+CD56-NKG2C+ fraction.

No DNA is given; TCRdb re-called the 5' RACE reads and lists each CDR3 protein once. The sample data list some 140,000 distinct CDR3 sequences. The CDR3 has 12 amino acids. CDR1 is DFQATT and CDR2 is SNEGSKA in the germline V gene (reference sequence). In the case of this clonotype: Its antigen is currently unknown.

V and J are TRBV20-1 and TRBJ1-1; TCRdb's D gene call, TRBD1, goes unchecked for lack of DNA. Sequenced input: blood T cells: a sorted CD56 or NKG2C T cell subset, CD4+ or CD8+ T cells, or bulk PBMC T cells (not recorded which). The TCR was taken from a woman aged 45-65 years in good health. The CDR3 loop is CSALMGETEAFF.